Following are 13 T cell receptor beta chains from one sample sequenced in a study of CXCR3-negative and CXCR3-positive naive CD8 T cells. Preparation of TRB cDNA libraries relied on 5' RACE carrying UMI labels. TCRdb re-called the 5' RACE reads; every CDR3 protein appears as one record, without DNA. In total, the table holds some 130,000 distinct CDR3 sequences. The material sequenced was naive CXCR3- CD8+ T cells from blood. The subset here: CD45RO-CCR7+CD27+CD95- naive CD8+ T cells lacking CXCR3 (TNR3-). Source of these receptors: a human donor in good health. Some clones in this sample may be carry-over from other donors' samples.

The chain couples TRBV7-9 to TRBJ2-1; TCRdb gives TRBD2 as the D gene, but with no DNA this cannot be confirmed. The CDR3 extends over 14 amino acids. Germline-derived CDR1 and CDR2 are SEHNR and FQNEAQ (reference sequence). CDR3: CASNPSQGYNEQFF. Supplemented by reference TRBV7-9 and TRBJ2-1, the full variable domain reads DTGVSQNPRHKITKRGQNVTFRCDPISEHNRLYWYRQTLGQGPEFLTYFQNEAQLEKSRLLSDRFSAERPKGSFSTLEIQRTEQGDSAMYLCASNPSQGYNEQFFGPGTRLTVL.

The chain combines TRBV28 with TRBJ2-3; TCRdb proposes TRBD2, but this gene call is untestable without DNA. CDR3 length: 18 residues. CDR1 and CDR2 (germline): MDHEN, SYDVKM. CDR3 loop: CASSLFRVAGGGTDTQYF.

The V call is TRBV5-1, the J call TRBJ1-1; lacking DNA, the TRBD1 call made by TCRdb goes unchecked. The germline V gene has CDR1 SGHRS and CDR2 YFSETQ. This CDR3 is 14 amino acids long. CDR3 protein: CASSLTGGPTEAFF.

The chain carries TRBV11-2 and TRBJ2-1; no DNA is available, so the TRBD2 call from TCRdb remains unchecked. CDR3 length: 15 residues. From germline, CDR1 is SGHAT and CDR2 FQNNGV. CDR3: CASSLEGGSADEQFF.

The CDR3 sequence: CSAGWDRLNYGYTF. J is TRBJ1-2 and V is TRBV20-1; TCRdb reports TRBD1, a call that lacks DNA to check it against. Germline loops: CDR1 DFQATT, CDR2 SNEGSKA (reference sequence). The CDR3 is 14 residues long.

This chain connects TRBV12-3 or TRBV12-4 to TRBJ1-2; the D call from TCRdb, TRBD1, cannot be confirmed without DNA. The CDR3 extends over 14 amino acids. This chain's CDR3 is CASSFGTGGYGYTF.

The V call is TRBV12-3 or TRBV12-4, the J call TRBJ2-1; the D call of TRBD1 rests on TCRdb alone, since no DNA is present to check it. The CDR3 loop spans 16 amino acids. The CDR3 sequence: CASSSTTGSPHNEQFF.

The chain joins TRBV14 to TRBJ2-5; the TRBD1 assignment by TCRdb is unverifiable without DNA. This CDR3 has 17 residues. CDR1 and CDR2 (germline): SGHDN, FVKESK. The CDR3: CASSQDRIWTGQETQYF.

The chain has TRBV6-6 and TRBJ2-5; TCRdb gives TRBD2 as the D gene, but with no DNA this cannot be confirmed. CDR1 is MNHNY, CDR2 SVGAGI, per germline (reference sequence). The CDR3 extends over 15 amino acids. The CDR3 loop is CATDGLAGVPETQYF.

The chain joins TRBV3-1 to TRBJ2-1; the D call from TCRdb, TRBD2, cannot be confirmed without DNA. CDR1 and CDR2 from the germline V gene are LGHDT and YNNKEL (reference sequence). This CDR3 spans 15 amino acids. The CDR3 region is CASRQGLAGYNEQYF.

The chain couples TRBV4-3 to TRBJ2-3; TCRdb gives TRBD1 as the D gene, but with no DNA this cannot be confirmed. The CDR3 spans 15 residues. Germline V gene sequence: CDR1 LGHNA, CDR2 YSLEER. CDR3 sequence: CASSQDRGPTDTQYF.

This chain connects TRBV5-1 to TRBJ2-7. The CDR3 is 14 amino acids. Germline assignment: CDR1 SGHRS and CDR2 YFSETQ. This CDR3 is CASRPMGNSYEQYF.

The J gene is TRBJ2-5, the V gene TRBV7-2; TCRdb lists TRBD2, though no DNA is available to test this call. Per the germline V gene, CDR1 is SGHTA and CDR2 is FQGNSA. This CDR3 has 15 residues. The CDR3 spells CASSQASGHQETQYF.